The T cell receptor beta chain described here comes from a study of T cells in localized non-small cell lung cancer. Overall study results and limits: Median around 62 top-100 tumor clones were shared with paired adjacent lung.

Clones were sequenced by immunoSEQ multiplex PCR, and TCRdb holds only the in-frame ones, with some missing. The sample carries around 25,000 clones, 70% to 90% recorded once. To note about this clone: No antigen is known for it.

The CDR3 is 14 residues long. From germline, CDR1 is LNHDA and CDR2 SQIVND (reference sequence). The junction had 11 bases not matched to a gene; V was cut back by 5 bases and J by 7 bases. This material consisted of peripheral blood, taken before any cancer treatment. The origin of this receptor is a male donor at least 60 years old with stage II squamous cell lung carcinoma. The chain is built from TRBV19 and TRBJ2-7; TRBD1 matches at 7 bases. Here the CDR3 DNA reads TGTGCCAGTAGTCCCCCGGGACAGAGCGTTGAGCAGTACTTC. Its translation: CASSPPGQSVEQYF. The whole variable domain, filled in from reference TRBV19 and TRBJ2-7, reads DGGITQSPKYLFRKEGQNVTLSCEQNLNHDAMYWYRQDPGQGLRLIYYSQIVNDFQKGDIAEGYSVSREKKESFPLTVTSAQKNPTAFYLCASSPPGQSVEQYFGPGTRLTVT.